What follows is one T cell receptor beta chain and its context. Timing groups of about 4 and about 12 weeks for second doses were pooled. The CDR3 loop spans 18 amino acids. Looked up from germline, CDR1 is LGHDT and CDR2 is YNNKEL (reference sequence). Trimming removed 4 bases at V and 0 bases at J, with 16 bases between. This entry belongs to a study of T cell responses to AZD1222 COVID-19 vaccine. Some clones are missing from TCRdb's copy, which holds only in-frame ones; the method was immunoSEQ multiplex PCR. In the table there are 120,000 or so clones, roughly 90% of which are singletons. This TCR was sampled from an adult who received the AZD1222 COVID-19 vaccine. The sample here was peripheral blood, taken 28 days after the second AZD1222 dose. This chain connects TRBV3-1 (or the pseudogene TRBV3-2) to TRBJ2-6; D is undetermined. The CDR3 loop reads CASSPQRTGGSGANVLTF. The CDR3 DNA follows: TGTGCCAGCAGCCCGCAACGGACGGGTGGCTCTGGGGCCAACGTCCTGACTTTC.